This T cell receptor (beta chain) was captured by sequencing in a study of T cell changes during pregnancy in multiple sclerosis. The germline V gene has CDR1 SGHDN and CDR2 FVKESK. V lost 0 bases to trimming and J lost 6 bases, with 15 bases between them. The CDR3 is 16 residues long. Assay: immunoSEQ multiplex PCR; the TCRdb copy retains only in-frame clones and omits some. The profile covers about 92,000 clones, with roughly 92% appearing a single time and about 3% taken by the ten largest. The TCR sequence derives from a female donor with multiple sclerosis, enrolled in a pregnancy study. This specimen consisted of peripheral blood, obtained in the first trimester of pregnancy. The rearrangement uses TRBV14 and TRBJ2-1; D is possibly TRBD2 (5 bases). CDR3 amino acids: CASSQDRGWGLNEQFF. The CDR3 bases are TGTGCCAGCAGCCAAGATCGGGGATGGGGTCTCAATGAGCAGTTCTTC.